This TCR beta chain was documented in a study of cytomegalovirus exposure and HLA in healthy donors. Study outcomes and limitations: Analysis was performed later, and it showed HLA-associated TCR beta chains to be more clonally expanded than equally common others. Listed as cytomegalovirus-associated were 150 to 200 TCR beta chains. Immune exposure information available was restricted to CMV serostatus. The classifier, whose performance was assessed in both the original and validation cohorts, reportedly diagnosed cytomegalovirus status with high specificity and sensitivity.

Comment on this clone: The antigen is unknown.

This CDR3 is 16 amino acids long. The V segment lost 0 bases and the J segment 1 base; nucleotides outside the gene matches: 0. CDR1 is ENHRY, CDR2 SYGVKD, per germline. PCR used 60 Vbeta primers and 13 Jbeta primers. TCRdb's copy holds only in-frame clones and misses some; the assay was immunoSEQ multiplex PCR. This table holds about 51,000 clones. Specimen: PBMCs. The rearrangement uses TRBV10-3 and TRBJ2-2; 9 nucleotides align to TRBD1. This receptor was taken from a female donor in good health and CMV-seronegative. The CDR3 coding sequence is TGTGCCATCAGTGAGTCGACAGGGGGGAACACCGGGGAGCTGTTTTTT. Translating gives CAISESTGGNTGELFF.